This T cell receptor (beta chain) was observed in a study of blood T cell repertoires in COVID-19. For the study at large: Acute-phase and convalescent COVID-19 samples originated in the United States, Italy and Spain.

Assay used: immunoSEQ multiplex PCR; TCRdb lists only in-frame clones, some missing. Here the sample spans more than 250,000 clones, around 86% being singletons. Trimming left V 3 bases short and J 1 base short, with 7 bases between. Germline loops: CDR1 SNHLY, CDR2 FYNNEI. This CDR3 region has 14 residues. Sequenced input: peripheral blood. The clonotype comes from a man aged 50 or older with active or convalescent COVID-19. The chain links TRBV2 to TRBJ1-5; no clear D gene. CDR3 loop: CASSDRISNQPQHF. The CDR3 DNA reads as TGTGCCAGCAGTGACAGAATAAGCAATCAGCCCCAGCATTTT.